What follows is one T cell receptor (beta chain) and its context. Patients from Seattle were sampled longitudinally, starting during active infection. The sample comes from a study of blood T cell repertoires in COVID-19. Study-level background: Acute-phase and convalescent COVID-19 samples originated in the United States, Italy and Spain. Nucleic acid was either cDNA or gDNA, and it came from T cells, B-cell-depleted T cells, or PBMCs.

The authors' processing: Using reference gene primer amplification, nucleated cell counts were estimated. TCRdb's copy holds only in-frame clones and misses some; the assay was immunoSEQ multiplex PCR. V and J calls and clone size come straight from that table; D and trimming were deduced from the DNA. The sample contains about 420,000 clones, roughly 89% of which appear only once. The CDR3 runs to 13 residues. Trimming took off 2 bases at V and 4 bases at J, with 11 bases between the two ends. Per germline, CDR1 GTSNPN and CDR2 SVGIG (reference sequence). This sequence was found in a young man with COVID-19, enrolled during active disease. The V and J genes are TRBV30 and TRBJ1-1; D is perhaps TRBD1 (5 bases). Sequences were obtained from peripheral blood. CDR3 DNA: TGTGCCTGGAGTTTTTTAAGGGGCACTGAAGCTTTCTTT. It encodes CAWSFLRGTEAFF.